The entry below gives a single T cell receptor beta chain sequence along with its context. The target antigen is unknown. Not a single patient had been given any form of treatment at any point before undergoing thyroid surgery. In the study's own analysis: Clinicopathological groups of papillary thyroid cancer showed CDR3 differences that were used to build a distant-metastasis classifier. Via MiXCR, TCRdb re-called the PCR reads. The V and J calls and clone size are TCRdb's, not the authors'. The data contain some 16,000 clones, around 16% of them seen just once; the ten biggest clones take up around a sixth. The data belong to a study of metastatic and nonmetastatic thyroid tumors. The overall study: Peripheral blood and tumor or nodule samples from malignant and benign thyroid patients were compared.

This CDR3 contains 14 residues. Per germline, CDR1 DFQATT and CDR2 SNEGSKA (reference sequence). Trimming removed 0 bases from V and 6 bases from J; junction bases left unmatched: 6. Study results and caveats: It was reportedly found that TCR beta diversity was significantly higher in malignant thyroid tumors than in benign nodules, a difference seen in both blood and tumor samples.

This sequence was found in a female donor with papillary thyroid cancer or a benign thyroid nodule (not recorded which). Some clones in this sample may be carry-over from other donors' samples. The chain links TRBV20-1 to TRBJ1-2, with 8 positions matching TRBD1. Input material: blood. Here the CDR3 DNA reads TGCAGTGCTAGAGATCAGGACAGGGTAGATGGCTACACCTTC. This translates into CSARDQDRVDGYTF.